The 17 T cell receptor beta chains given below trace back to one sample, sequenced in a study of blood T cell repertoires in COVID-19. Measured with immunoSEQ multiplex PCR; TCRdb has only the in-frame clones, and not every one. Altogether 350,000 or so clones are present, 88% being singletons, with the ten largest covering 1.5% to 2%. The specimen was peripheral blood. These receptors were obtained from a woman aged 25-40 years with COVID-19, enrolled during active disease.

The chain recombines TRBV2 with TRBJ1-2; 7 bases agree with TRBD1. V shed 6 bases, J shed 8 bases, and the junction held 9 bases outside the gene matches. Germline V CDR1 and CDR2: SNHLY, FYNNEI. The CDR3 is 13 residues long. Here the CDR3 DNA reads TGTGCCAGCAGCCTAACAGGGGTGGGAGGCTACACCTTC. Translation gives CASSLTGVGGYTF.

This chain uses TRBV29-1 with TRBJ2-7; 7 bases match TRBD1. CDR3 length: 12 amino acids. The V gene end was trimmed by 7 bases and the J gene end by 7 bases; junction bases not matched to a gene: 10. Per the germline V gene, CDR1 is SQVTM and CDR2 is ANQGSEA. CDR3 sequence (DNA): TGCAGCGGGGTAAGACAGGGCAGAGAGCAGTACGTC. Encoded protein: CSGVRQGREQYV.

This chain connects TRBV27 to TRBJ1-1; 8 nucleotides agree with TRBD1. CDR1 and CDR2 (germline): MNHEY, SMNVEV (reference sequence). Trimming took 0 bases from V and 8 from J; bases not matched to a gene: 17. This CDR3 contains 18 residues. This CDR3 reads CASSLSPGRQGPSSEAFF. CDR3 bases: TGTGCCAGCAGTTTATCTCCTGGGCGACAGGGGCCGAGTTCCGAAGCTTTCTTT.

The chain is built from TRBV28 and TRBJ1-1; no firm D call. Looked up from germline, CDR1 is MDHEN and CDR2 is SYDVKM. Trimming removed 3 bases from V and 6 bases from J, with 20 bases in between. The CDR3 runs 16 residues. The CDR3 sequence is CASSFMIGVPNAEAFF. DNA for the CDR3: TGTGCCAGCAGTTTTATGATCGGGGTCCCCAACGCTGAAGCTTTCTTT.

The DNA of the CDR3 is TGCGCCAGCAGCTTCCAGTGGAATGAGCAGTTCTTC. This sequence encodes CASSFQWNEQFF. V and J are TRBV5-1 and TRBJ2-1; no clear D gene. The CDR3 length is 12 residues. The V gene lost 2 bases and the J gene lost 7 bases, with 7 bases spanning the gap. The V gene's germline CDR1 is SGHRS and CDR2 YFSETQ.

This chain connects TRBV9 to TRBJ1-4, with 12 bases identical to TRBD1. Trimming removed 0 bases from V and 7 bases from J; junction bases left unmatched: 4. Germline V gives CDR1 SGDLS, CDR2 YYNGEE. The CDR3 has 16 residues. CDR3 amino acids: CASSVEGTGGGEKLFF. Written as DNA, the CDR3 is TGTGCCAGCAGCGTAGAGGGGACAGGGGGCGGTGAAAAACTGTTTTTT.

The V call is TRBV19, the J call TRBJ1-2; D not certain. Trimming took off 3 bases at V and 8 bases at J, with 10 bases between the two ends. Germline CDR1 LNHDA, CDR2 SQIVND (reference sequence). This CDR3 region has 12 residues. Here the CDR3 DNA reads TGTGCCAGTAGTATCGGGAGTATCGGCTACACCTTC. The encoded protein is CASSIGSIGYTF.

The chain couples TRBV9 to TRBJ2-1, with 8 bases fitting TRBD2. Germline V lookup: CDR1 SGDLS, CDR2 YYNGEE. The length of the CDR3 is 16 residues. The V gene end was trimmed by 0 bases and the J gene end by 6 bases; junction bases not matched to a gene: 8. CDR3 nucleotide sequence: TGTGCCAGCAGCGTAGGGGCGGTAGCGGGGCCCAATGAGCAGTTCTTC. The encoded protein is CASSVGAVAGPNEQFF.

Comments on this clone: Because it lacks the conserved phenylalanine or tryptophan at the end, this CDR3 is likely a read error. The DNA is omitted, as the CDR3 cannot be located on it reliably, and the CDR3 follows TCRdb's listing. The CDR3 loop is CAWIPPGARKV. The chain carries TRBV30 and TRBJ1-4; TRBD1 was called by the table and not checked on the DNA. The CDR3 spans 11 amino acids, including both terminal residues. Germline V gene data show CDR1 as GTSNPN and CDR2 as SVGIG (reference sequence).

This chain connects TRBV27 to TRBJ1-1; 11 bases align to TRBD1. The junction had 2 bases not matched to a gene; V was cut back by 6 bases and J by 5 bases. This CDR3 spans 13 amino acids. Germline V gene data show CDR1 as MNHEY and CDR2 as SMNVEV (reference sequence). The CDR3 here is CASRGQGETEAFF. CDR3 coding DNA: TGTGCCAGCAGGGGACAGGGGGAGACTGAAGCTTTCTTT.

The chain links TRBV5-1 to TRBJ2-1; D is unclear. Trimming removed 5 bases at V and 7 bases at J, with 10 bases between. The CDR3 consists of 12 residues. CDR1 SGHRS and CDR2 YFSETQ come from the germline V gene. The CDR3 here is CASRPDGNEQFF. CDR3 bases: TGCGCCAGCAGGCCCGACGGGAATGAGCAGTTCTTC.

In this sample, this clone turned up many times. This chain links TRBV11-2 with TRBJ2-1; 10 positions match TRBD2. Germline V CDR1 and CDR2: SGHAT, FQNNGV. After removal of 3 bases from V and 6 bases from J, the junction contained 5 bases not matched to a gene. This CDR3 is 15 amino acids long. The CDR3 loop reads CASSFGTSDINEQFF. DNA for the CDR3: TGTGCCAGCAGCTTCGGGACTAGCGATATCAATGAGCAGTTCTTC.

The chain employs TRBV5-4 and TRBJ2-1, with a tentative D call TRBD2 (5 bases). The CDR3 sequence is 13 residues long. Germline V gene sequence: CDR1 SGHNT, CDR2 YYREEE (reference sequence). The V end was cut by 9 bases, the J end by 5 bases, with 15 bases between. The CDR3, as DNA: TGTGCCACCCGCAGCCGGGAAGACAATGAGCAGTTCTTC. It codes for CATRSREDNEQFF.

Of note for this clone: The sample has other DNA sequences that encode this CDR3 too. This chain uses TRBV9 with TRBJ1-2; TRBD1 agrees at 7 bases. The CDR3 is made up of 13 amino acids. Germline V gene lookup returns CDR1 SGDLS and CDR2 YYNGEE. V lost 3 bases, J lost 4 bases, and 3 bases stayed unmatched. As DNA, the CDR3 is TGTGCCAGCAGCGGGGGACAGCCCTATGGCTACACCTTC. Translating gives CASSGGQPYGYTF.

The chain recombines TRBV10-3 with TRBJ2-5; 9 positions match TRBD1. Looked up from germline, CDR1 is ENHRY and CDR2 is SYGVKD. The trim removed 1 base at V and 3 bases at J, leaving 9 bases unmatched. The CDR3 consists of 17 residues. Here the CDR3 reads CAISELSWTGEEETQYF. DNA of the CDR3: TGTGCCATCAGTGAGTTAAGTTGGACAGGGGAGGAAGAGACCCAGTACTTC.

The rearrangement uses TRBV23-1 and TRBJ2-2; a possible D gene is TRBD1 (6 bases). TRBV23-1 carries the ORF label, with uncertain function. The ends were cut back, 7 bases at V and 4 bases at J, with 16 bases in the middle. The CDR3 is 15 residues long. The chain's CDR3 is CASKYLGTITGELFF. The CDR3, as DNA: TGCGCCAGCAAATATTTAGGGACAATCACCGGGGAGCTGTTTTTT.

The CDR3 nucleotides read TGTGCCAGCAGCTGGGGCGGGGACGGCAATCAGCCCCAGCATTTT. This sequence encodes CASSWGGDGNQPQHF. The genes are TRBV6-5 and TRBJ1-5; tentative D call: TRBD1 (5 bases). V lost 6 bases and J 2 bases, leaving 14 bases between the germline ends. The CDR3 length is 15 residues. Germline CDR1 is MNHEY and CDR2 is SVGAGI.